Included here is one T cell receptor beta chain sequence, with context. Its antigen remains unknown. The data stem from a study of T cell repertoires in cytomegalovirus infection. Study-wide context: It was the public TCR beta signatures that indicated both CMV infection and matching HLA type.

Germline V CDR1 and CDR2: MNHEY, SMNVEV (reference sequence). The ends were cut back, 5 bases at V and 1 base at J, with 11 bases in the middle. CDR3 length equals 14 residues. TCRdb re-analysed the reads in MiXCR, keeping a single row per CDR3 protein. The sample consists of some 920,000 distinct CDR3 sequences, approximately 31% of them appearing once. This sequence joins TRBV27 and TRBJ1-1, with D hard to call. This sample comprised cultured CD8+ T cells from PBMCs, obtained from culture after CMV antigen stimulation. The clonotype comes from a human donor in good health (CMV status not recorded). Some clones in this sample may be carry-over from other donors' samples. The CDR3 reads CASSKDWENTEAFF. The CDR3 nucleotides read TGTGCCAGCAGTAAGGACTGGGAGAACACTGAAGCTTTCTTT.